The subject of this entry is one T cell receptor beta chain. This sample stems from a study of cytomegalovirus exposure and HLA in healthy donors. PCR was performed using 60 Vbeta and 13 Jbeta primers. Clones were read by immunoSEQ multiplex PCR, and TCRdb kept only the in-frame ones, dropping some. The sample includes some 180,000 clones, 78% of them seen just once. The CDR3 extends over 15 amino acids. The germline V and J ends were trimmed by 3 bases and 3 bases, with 15 bases remaining between them. Germline lookup yields CDR1 LNHDA and CDR2 SQIVND (reference sequence). This receptor was obtained from a female donor in good health and CMV-seronegative. This chain joins TRBV19 and TRBJ2-7; maybe TRBD1 (5 bases). The sequencing sample was made of PBMCs. The DNA of the CDR3 is TGTGCCAGTAGTATTGACGATCAGGGTGACTACGAGCAGTACTTC. Protein: CASSIDDQGDYEQYF.